The rows below give T cell receptor beta chains drawn from one sample of a study of blood T cell repertoires in COVID-19. Profiled with immunoSEQ multiplex PCR; TCRdb holds only in-frame clones, not every one. The repertoire holds about 180,000 clones, roughly 88% seen once, with more than 2.5% in the top ten. Sequenced input: peripheral blood. These TCRs come from a man between 60 and 70 years old with acute or convalescent COVID-19. Both conserved end residues are part of each CDR3. Each record gives: clone size, D gene, J gene, V gene, CDR3 protein, CDR3 DNA. The D gene is left open where the match is weak. Where a row states a size, it is once, few, many or the class of an expanded clone; other rows omit it.

clone size: .
D gene: .
J gene: TRBJ1-4
V gene: TRBV28
CDR3 protein: CASSLGGQGPNEKLFF
CDR3 DNA: TGTGCCAGCAGCCTGGGGGGTCAGGGTCCTAATGAAAAACTGTTTTTT

clone size: .
D gene: TRBD1
J gene: TRBJ1-3
V gene: TRBV23-1
CDR3 protein: CASSQKTGGGNTIYF
CDR3 DNA: TGCGCCAGCAGTCAAAAGACAGGGGGCGGAAACACCATATATTTT

clone size: .
D gene: TRBD1
J gene: TRBJ2-2
V gene: TRBV3-1/TRBV3-2
CDR3 protein: CASSPRMDRGYNTGELFF
CDR3 DNA: TGTGCCAGCAGCCCGAGGATGGACAGGGGATATAACACCGGGGAGCTGTTTTTT

clone size: .
D gene: .
J gene: TRBJ1-2
V gene: TRBV6-5
CDR3 protein: CATPSEAKGYTF
CDR3 DNA: TGTGCCACACCGAGTGAGGCGAAAGGCTACACCTTC

clone size: once
D gene: .
J gene: TRBJ1-4
V gene: TRBV15
CDR3 protein: CATLPPGGEKLFF
CDR3 DNA: TGTGCCACTCTCCCCCCCGGCGGGGAAAAACTGTTTTTT

clone size: .
D gene: .
J gene: TRBJ2-3
V gene: TRBV9
CDR3 protein: CASSFRVGPADTQYF
CDR3 DNA: TGTGCCAGCAGCTTTAGAGTGGGCCCGGCAGATACGCAGTATTTT

clone size: once
D gene: TRBD1
J gene: TRBJ2-7
V gene: TRBV19
CDR3 protein: CASSSQGSYEQYF
CDR3 DNA: TGTGCCAGTAGTTCACAGGGGTCCTACGAGCAGTACTTC

clone size: .
D gene: TRBD2
J gene: TRBJ2-5
V gene: TRBV11-2
CDR3 protein: CASSLGVAGEETQYF
CDR3 DNA: TGTGCCAGCAGCCTGGGAGTAGCGGGGGAAGAGACCCAGTACTTC

clone size: once
D gene: .
J gene: TRBJ2-7
V gene: TRBV7-9
CDR3 protein: CASSPPGYEQYF
CDR3 DNA: TGTGCCAGCAGCCCGCCGGGCTACGAGCAGTACTTC

clone size: .
D gene: TRBD1
J gene: TRBJ2-5
V gene: TRBV7-2
CDR3 protein: CASSWDSQETQYF
CDR3 DNA: TGTGCCAGCAGCTGGGACAGCCAAGAGACCCAGTACTTC

clone size: .
D gene: .
J gene: TRBJ2-5
V gene: TRBV7-3
CDR3 protein: CASSRGGDEETQYF
CDR3 DNA: TGTGCCAGCAGCCGTGGGGGCGATGAAGAGACCCAGTACTTC

clone size: .
D gene: TRBD1
J gene: TRBJ1-4
V gene: TRBV5-6
CDR3 protein: CASTPPGGRGEKLFF
CDR3 DNA: TGTGCCAGCACGCCACCAGGGGGAAGGGGTGAAAAACTGTTTTTT

clone size: .
D gene: TRBD2
J gene: TRBJ2-3
V gene: TRBV5-8
CDR3 protein: CASTMHREREGITDTQYF
CDR3 DNA: TGTGCCAGCACCATGCACAGAGAGCGGGAGGGGATCACAGATACGCAGTATTTT

clone size: .
D gene: .
J gene: TRBJ1-1
V gene: TRBV29-1
CDR3 protein: CSVEENGAGTEAFF
CDR3 DNA: TGCAGCGTTGAAGAGAATGGGGCTGGGACTGAAGCTTTCTTT

clone size: .
D gene: TRBD2
J gene: TRBJ2-3
V gene: TRBV7-9
CDR3 protein: CASSRLSGRAPDTQYF
CDR3 DNA: TGTGCCAGCAGCCGCCTGAGCGGGAGGGCCCCAGATACGCAGTATTTT

clone size: .
D gene: .
J gene: TRBJ2-2
V gene: TRBV6-4
CDR3 protein: CASRLTGTNTGELFF
CDR3 DNA: TGTGCCAGCAGATTAACAGGGACGAACACCGGGGAGCTGTTTTTT

clone size: .
D gene: TRBD1
J gene: TRBJ2-1
V gene: TRBV28
CDR3 protein: CASSQIMGGTGGERNEQFF
CDR3 DNA: TGTGCCAGCAGTCAAATTATGGGGGGGACAGGGGGCGAGCGGAATGAGCAGTTCTTC

clone size: .
D gene: .
J gene: TRBJ1-4
V gene: TRBV19
CDR3 protein: CASSWEATNEKLFF
CDR3 DNA: TGTGCCAGTAGTTGGGAGGCAACTAATGAAAAACTGTTTTTT

clone size: .
D gene: .
J gene: TRBJ2-7
V gene: TRBV28
CDR3 protein: CASREGSSVQEQYF
CDR3 DNA: TGTGCCAGCAGGGAGGGATCTTCTGTCCAAGAGCAGTACTTC

clone size: .
D gene: TRBD1
J gene: TRBJ1-5
V gene: TRBV27
CDR3 protein: CASSLMATGDQPQHF
CDR3 DNA: TGTGCCAGCAGTTTAATGGCGACAGGGGATCAGCCCCAGCATTTT

clone size: once
D gene: TRBD2
J gene: TRBJ2-7
V gene: TRBV27
CDR3 protein: CASSQRPGLAGVYEQYF
CDR3 DNA: TGTGCCAGCAGTCAGAGACCGGGACTAGCGGGTGTATACGAGCAGTACTTC

clone size: .
D gene: TRBD1
J gene: TRBJ1-5
V gene: TRBV11-2
CDR3 protein: CASSLEGQLPNQPQHF
CDR3 DNA: TGTGCCAGCAGCTTAGAGGGACAGCTTCCCAATCAGCCCCAGCATTTT